This T cell receptor (beta chain) comes out of a study of blood T cells in healthy people across ages. Then a second PCR, running about 6 to 12 cycles, was carried out with a sample-barcoded 5' primer and a J-beta primer mix. MiXCR, applied by TCRdb to the 5' RACE reads, yields one record per CDR3 protein. The repertoire includes approximately 900,000 distinct CDR3 sequences, about 44% of them detected once, and over 10% sits in the top ten. Study-wide results and caveats: The study found more naive CD4+ cells and higher diversity in long-lived than aged donors.

The length of the CDR3 is 12 residues. Germline-derived CDR1 and CDR2 are SGHTA and FQGNSA. V was shortened by 1 base and J by 15 bases, with 14 bases between the two germline ends. For this clonotype: The target antigen is unknown.

A minimum of 7 million PBMCs was isolated per sample. Samples each had at least 6 micrograms of total RNA extracted. Material for sequencing was blood. The clonotype originates from a man aged 25 to 40 in good health. This sequence joins TRBV7-2 and TRBJ2-3; tentative D call: TRBD2 (5 bases). DNA for the CDR3: TGTGCCAGCAGCTTAGATCTTAGCGTGTGCTATTTT. Amino acid sequence: CASSLDLSVCYF.